The source of this T cell receptor beta chain is a study of control samples from healthy donors and cancer patients. The germline CDR1 and CDR2 sequences are SGHRS and YFSETQ. CDR3 length equals 13 residues. V was trimmed by 0 bases and J by 4 bases, leaving 7 bases between them. Measured with immunoSEQ multiplex PCR; TCRdb has only the in-frame clones, and not every one. The repertoire has over 150,000 clones, approximately 94% of them found once; the top ten carry approximately 6%. The sequence came from a middle-aged man in good health. This chain joins TRBV5-1 and TRBJ1-2; no clear D gene. The sequencing input was blood. As DNA, the CDR3 is TGCGCCAGCAGCTTGGGGCAGACCTATGGCTACACCTTC. It codes for CASSLGQTYGYTF.